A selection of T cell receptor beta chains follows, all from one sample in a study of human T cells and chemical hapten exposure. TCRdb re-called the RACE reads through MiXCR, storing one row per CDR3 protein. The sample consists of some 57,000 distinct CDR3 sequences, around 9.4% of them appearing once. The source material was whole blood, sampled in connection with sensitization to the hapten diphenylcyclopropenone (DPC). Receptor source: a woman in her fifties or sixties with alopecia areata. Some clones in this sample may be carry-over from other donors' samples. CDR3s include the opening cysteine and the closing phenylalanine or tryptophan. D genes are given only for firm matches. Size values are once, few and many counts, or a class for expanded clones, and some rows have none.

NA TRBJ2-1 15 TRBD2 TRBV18 CASSPPGTTNNEQFF TGTGCCAGCTCACCCCCGGGGACTACCAACAATGAGCAGTTCTTC
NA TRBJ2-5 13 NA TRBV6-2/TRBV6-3 CANSFLARETQYF TGTGCCAACAGTTTCCTAGCTCGGGAGACCCAGTACTTC
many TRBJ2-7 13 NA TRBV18 CASSPPTSLEQYF TGTGCCAGCTCACCGCCGACTAGTCTTGAGCAGTACTTC
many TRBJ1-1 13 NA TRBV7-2 CASSNQENTEAFF TGTGCCAGCAGCAATCAGGAGAACACTGAAGCTTTCTTT
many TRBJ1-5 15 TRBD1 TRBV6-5 CASSYDRGANQPQHF TGTGCCAGCAGTTACGACAGGGGGGCCAATCAGCCCCAGCATTTT
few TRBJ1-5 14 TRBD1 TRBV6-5 CASKRGLYNQPQHF TGTGCCAGCAAAAGGGGGCTTTACAATCAGCCCCAGCATTTT
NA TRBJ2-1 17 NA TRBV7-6 CASSLTPGQGTANEQFF TGTGCCAGCAGCTTAACCCCGGGGCAGGGTACGGCCAATGAGCAGTTCTTC
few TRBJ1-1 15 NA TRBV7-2 CASKGGGNRNTEAFF TGTGCCAGCAAAGGCGGGGGCAACCGGAACACTGAAGCTTTCTTT
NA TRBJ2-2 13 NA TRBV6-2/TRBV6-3 CASSYADTGELFF TGTGCCAGCAGTTACGCCGACACCGGGGAGCTGTTTTTT
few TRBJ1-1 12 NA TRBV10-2 CASSEGTTEAFF TGCGCCAGCAGTGAGGGGACAACTGAAGCTTTCTTT
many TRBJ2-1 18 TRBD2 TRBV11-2 CASSSPLSLAGINNEQFF TGTGCCAGCAGCTCCCCTCTTTCACTAGCGGGGATTAACAATGAGCAGTTCTTC
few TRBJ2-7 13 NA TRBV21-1 CASSLGRSYEQYF TGTGCCAGCAGCCTGGGACGATCCTACGAGCAGTACTTC
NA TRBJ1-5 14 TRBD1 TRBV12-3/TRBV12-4 CASSLADRDQPQHF TGTGCCAGCAGTTTAGCCGACAGGGATCAGCCCCAGCATTTT
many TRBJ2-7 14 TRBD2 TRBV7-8 CASSFRAGAYEQYF TGTGCCAGCAGCTTTCGGGCGGGGGCCTACGAGCAGTACTTC